This TCR beta chain was profiled in a study of T cell responses to AZD1222 COVID-19 vaccine. The study, taken as a whole, reports: Donors, mostly white British, included more females; clonal diversity was possibly underestimated.

Comments on this clone: Its specificity is unknown.

Assay: immunoSEQ multiplex PCR; the TCRdb copy retains only in-frame clones and omits some. The profile shows about 100,000 clones, approximately 93% of them singletons. The source was peripheral blood, collected 28 days after the second AZD1222 dose. The clonotype originates from an adult who received the AZD1222 COVID-19 vaccine.

The CDR3: CATSREGGQDQPQHF. The CDR3, as DNA: TGTGCCACCAGCAGAGAAGGGGGCCAAGATCAGCCCCAGCATTTT. The chain joins TRBV15 to TRBJ1-5, with 7 bases matching TRBD1. Germline CDR1 is LNHNV and CDR2 is YYDKDF (reference sequence). Trimming cost V 0 bases and J 5 bases; bases outside gene matches: 4. This CDR3 comprises 15 residues. Full variable domain (outside the CDR3, taken from reference TRBV15 and TRBJ1-5): DAMVIQNPRYQVTQFGKPVTLSCSQTLNHNVMYWYQQKSSQAPKLLFHYYDKDFNNEADTPDNFQSRRPNTSFCFLDIRSPGLGDTAMYLCATSREGGQDQPQHFGDGTRLSIL.